This is a list of T cell receptor beta chains from one sample in a study of yellow fever vaccine responses in identical twins. TCRdb redid the calling of the RT-PCR reads with MiXCR, one entry per CDR3 protein. The table has roughly 23,000 distinct CDR3 sequences, roughly 73% seen once. This specimen was T cells from blood (PBMCs), unsorted or a sorted subset (not recorded which), taken before or after yellow fever vaccination (not recorded which). The receptors originated from a woman between 18 and 30 years old who received the yellow fever vaccine. Each CDR3 is given with its conserved first and last residue. A D gene is named only where the DNA matches it firmly. Rows may omit the clone size; those that give it use once, few, many or a size class.

TRBJ2-1 TRBD2 15 TRBV14 - TGTGCCAGCAGCCAAGGGCTAGCGGGAAGAGCTGAGCAGTTCTTC CASSQGLAGRAEQFF
TRBJ1-3 - 17 TRBV29-1 - TGCAGCGTTGATATGGGTCTTTGGGGTGAATCTGGAAACACCATATATTTT CSVDMGLWGESGNTIYF
TRBJ1-1 - 13 TRBV11-2 - TGTGCCAGCAGCAATTGGATGAACACTGAAGCTTTCTTT CASSNWMNTEAFF
TRBJ2-3 - 13 TRBV29-1 - TGCAGCGCCCCAGGGCCCTGGACAGATACGCAGTACTTT CSAPGPWTDTQYF
TRBJ2-4 - 14 TRBV3-1 - TGTGCCAGCAGCCAAGGGGACACCAAAAACATTCAGTACTTC CASSQGDTKNIQYF
TRBJ2-2 TRBD2 17 TRBV2 - TGTGCCAGCAGTAAGGCTAGCGGGAGTCTGGGCACCGGGGAGCTGTTTTTT CASSKASGSLGTGELFF
TRBJ2-7 - 13 TRBV29-1 - TGCAGCGTTGGCTTTACAGGGTACGGCGAGCAGTACTTC CSVGFTGYGEQYF
TRBJ1-2 TRBD1 14 TRBV7-9 - TGTGCCAGCAGCCGACCGGGACAGCTGTATGGCTACACCTTC CASSRPGQLYGYTF
TRBJ2-5 TRBD2 14 TRBV20-1 - TGCAGTGCTACCCTAGCGGGGGGGCGGGAGACCCAGTACTTC CSATLAGGRETQYF
TRBJ1-1 - 14 TRBV12-3/TRBV12-4 - TGTGCCAGTTCGCTTGGTACCTTGAACACTGAAGCTTTCTTT CASSLGTLNTEAFF
TRBJ1-3 - 15 TRBV23-1 few TGCGCCAGCAGTCGCTTGCGGAGCTCTGGAAACACCATATATTTT CASSRLRSSGNTIYF
TRBJ2-1 - 14 TRBV11-1 once TGTGCCAGCAGCTTGAGGGACTTTCGTGATGAGCAGTTCTTC CASSLRDFRDEQFF
TRBJ2-1 - 11 TRBV25-1 - TGTGCCAGCAGTGGGGGGGAGGAGCAGTTCTTC CASSGGEEQFF
TRBJ2-1 - 12 TRBV7-9 - TGTGCCAGCAGCTTATCCCCCAATGAGCAGTTCTTC CASSLSPNEQFF
TRBJ2-3 TRBD1 15 TRBV12-3/TRBV12-4 - TGTGCCAGCAGACCAAACCAGGGGGTCACAGATACGCAGTATTTT CASRPNQGVTDTQYF
TRBJ1-2 - 15 TRBV13 once TGTGCCAGCAGCTTACTTGGGGTTGGGGACTATGGCTACTCCTTC CASSLLGVGDYGYSF
TRBJ2-1 - 12 TRBV29-1 once TGCAGCCACAAGGGGATTCTTGACGAGCAGTTCTTC CSHKGILDEQFF
TRBJ2-3 TRBD1 14 TRBV5-1 few TGCGCCAGCAGCGTGGGACAGAACACAGATACGCAGTATTTT CASSVGQNTDTQYF
TRBJ1-6 - 12 TRBV6-6 - TGTGCCAGCAGCCTCACTGGGTCACCCCTCCACTTT CASSLTGSPLHF
TRBJ1-1 - 12 TRBV2 - TGTGCCAGCAGTGTCGCCCGGGCTGAAGCTTTCTTT CASSVARAEAFF
TRBJ2-1 - 15 TRBV28 - TGTGCCAGCAGGTACCGGGACACCACCTACAATGAGCAGTTCTTC CASRYRDTTYNEQFF
TRBJ2-2 - 15 TRBV18 - TGTGCCAGCTCACCACGGACAGATTCCACCGGGGAGCTGTTTTTT CASSPRTDSTGELFF
TRBJ2-3 - 16 TRBV2 - TGTGCCAGCAGTGAAACTATGGGCAGGTTGGCAGATACGCAGTATTTT CASSETMGRLADTQYF
TRBJ2-1 TRBD2 17 TRBV10-3 - TGTGCCATCAGTGAGTCGGTTAAGGTAGCGGGATTCAATGAGCAGTTCTTC CAISESVKVAGFNEQFF
TRBJ2-1 - 12 TRBV10-3 - TGTGCCATCAGTGAGACAGCCAATGAGCAGTTCTTC CAISETANEQFF
TRBJ2-1 - 15 TRBV29-1 - TGCAGCGTGGGATCAAGCCTTAGCTCCTACAATGAGCAGTTCTTC CSVGSSLSSYNEQFF
TRBJ1-6 TRBD1 14 TRBV7-9 few TGTGCCAGCAGCCGACAGGGATCAAATTCACCCCTCCACTTT CASSRQGSNSPLHF
TRBJ1-4 - 15 TRBV29-1 - TGCAGCACCTGGGGGCAGGGTGCAACTAATGAAAAACTGTTTTTT CSTWGQGATNEKLFF
TRBJ2-5 TRBD1 14 TRBV18 - TGTGCCAGCTCACCAGGGACAGCCCCATGGACCCAGTACTTC CASSPGTAPWTQYF
TRBJ2-4 - 14 TRBV7-6 - TGTGCCAGCAGCTTAGATGTCCTTCCGGACATTCAGTACTTC CASSLDVLPDIQYF
TRBJ2-6 - 16 TRBV28 - TGTGCCAGCAGTTTAGGGGGGGCATCTGGGGCCAACGTCCTGACTTTC CASSLGGASGANVLTF
TRBJ2-1 TRBD2 15 TRBV7-3 - TGTGCCAGCAGCGCCACTAGCGGACCCTACAATGAGCAGTTCTTC CASSATSGPYNEQFF
TRBJ2-1 - 14 TRBV2 - TGTGCCAGCAGTGAATGGCGGGGCAACAATGAGCAGTTCTTC CASSEWRGNNEQFF
TRBJ2-1 TRBD2 16 TRBV20-1 - TGCAGTGCCCCCAGTAGCGGGGGGGGCTCCTACAATGAGCAGTTCTTC CSAPSSGGGSYNEQFF
TRBJ2-7 - 11 TRBV2 - TGTGCCAGCAGTGAGCCGGGACCGCAGTACTTC CASSEPGPQYF
TRBJ2-3 - 15 TRBV11-1 - TGTGCCAGCAGCTTTGCGGGGTGGGACACAGATACGCAGTATTTT CASSFAGWDTDTQYF
TRBJ2-7 TRBD2 14 TRBV19 - TGTGCCAGTAGTATTGGCGGGAGTTACTACGAGCAGTACTTC CASSIGGSYYEQYF
TRBJ1-1 TRBD1 18 TRBV4-1 - TGCGCCAGCGCCAAGACCCGGGACAGGGGGCCTATGAACACTGAAGCTTTCTTT CASAKTRDRGPMNTEAFF
TRBJ1-1 TRBD1 16 TRBV5-5 - TGTGCCAGCAGCAGCCCGGGACAGGGTTTGAACACTGAAGCTTTCTTT CASSSPGQGLNTEAFF
TRBJ2-2 - 15 TRBV19 - TGTGCCAGTAGTATGAGGGTTGGGAACACCGGGGAGCTGTTTTTT CASSMRVGNTGELFF
TRBJ2-1 - 15 TRBV6-1 - TGTGCCAGCAGTCCGACGCCCAGTCCCTACAATGAGCAGTTCTTC CASSPTPSPYNEQFF